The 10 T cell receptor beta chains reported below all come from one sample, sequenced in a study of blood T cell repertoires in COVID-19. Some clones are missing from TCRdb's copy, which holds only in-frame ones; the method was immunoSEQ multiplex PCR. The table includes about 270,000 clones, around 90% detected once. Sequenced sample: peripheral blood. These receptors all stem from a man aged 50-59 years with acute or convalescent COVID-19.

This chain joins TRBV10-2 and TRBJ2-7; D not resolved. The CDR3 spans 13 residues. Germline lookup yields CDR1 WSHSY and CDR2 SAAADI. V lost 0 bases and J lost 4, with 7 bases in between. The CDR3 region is CASSESREYEQYF. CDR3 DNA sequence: TGCGCCAGCAGTGAGTCAAGAGAGTACGAGCAGTACTTC.

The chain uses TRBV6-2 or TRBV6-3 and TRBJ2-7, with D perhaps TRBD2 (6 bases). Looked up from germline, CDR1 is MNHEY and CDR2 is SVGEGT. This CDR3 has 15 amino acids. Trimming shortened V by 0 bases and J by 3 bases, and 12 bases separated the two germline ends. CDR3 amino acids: CASSYSPGEGYEQYF. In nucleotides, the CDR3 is TGTGCCAGCAGTTACTCCCCGGGGGAAGGCTACGAGCAGTACTTC.

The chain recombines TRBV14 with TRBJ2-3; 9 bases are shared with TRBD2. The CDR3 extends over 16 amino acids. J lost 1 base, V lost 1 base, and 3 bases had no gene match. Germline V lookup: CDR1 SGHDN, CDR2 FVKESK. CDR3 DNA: TGTGCCAGCAGCCAAGCTGCTAGCGGGGGCACAGATACGCAGTATTTT. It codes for CASSQAASGGTDTQYF.

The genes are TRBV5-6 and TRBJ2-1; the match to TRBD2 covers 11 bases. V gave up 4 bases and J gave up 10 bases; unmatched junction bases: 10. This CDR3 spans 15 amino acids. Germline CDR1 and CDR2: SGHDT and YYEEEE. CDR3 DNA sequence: TGTGCCAGCAGCGTGATAGCGGGGGGGCCTGGGGAGCAGTTCTTC. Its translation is CASSVIAGGPGEQFF.

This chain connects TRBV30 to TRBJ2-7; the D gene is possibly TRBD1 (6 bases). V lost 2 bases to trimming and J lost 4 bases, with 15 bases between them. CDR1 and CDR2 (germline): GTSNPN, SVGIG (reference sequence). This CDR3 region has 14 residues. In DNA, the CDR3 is TGTGCCTGGAGTCCGACCGACAGGAAATACGAGCAGTACTTC. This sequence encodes CAWSPTDRKYEQYF.

The CDR3 bases are TGCGCCAGCAGCTCTACCTCCCGGGACAACCAAGAGACCCAGTACTTC. Amino acids: CASSSTSRDNQETQYF. The rearrangement uses TRBV5-1 and TRBJ2-5; tentative D call: TRBD1 (6 bases). The germline gives CDR1 SGHRS, CDR2 YFSETQ. The CDR3 is 16 residues long. V was clipped by 3 bases and J by 0 bases, with 15 bases between them.

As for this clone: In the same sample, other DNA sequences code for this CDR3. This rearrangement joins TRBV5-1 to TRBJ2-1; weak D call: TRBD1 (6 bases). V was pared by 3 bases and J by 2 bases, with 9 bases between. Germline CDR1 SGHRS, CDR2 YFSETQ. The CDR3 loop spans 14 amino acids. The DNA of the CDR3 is TGCGCCAGCAGCTCGACAGGTCCCTACAATGAGCAGTTCTTC. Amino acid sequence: CASSSTGPYNEQFF.

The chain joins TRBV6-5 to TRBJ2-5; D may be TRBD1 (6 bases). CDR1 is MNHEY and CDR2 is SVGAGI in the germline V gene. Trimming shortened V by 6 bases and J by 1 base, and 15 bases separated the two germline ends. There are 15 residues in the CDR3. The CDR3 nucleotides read TGTGCCAGCAGCCCCTCAGGACAGTTCCAAGAGACCCAGTACTTC. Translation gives CASSPSGQFQETQYF.

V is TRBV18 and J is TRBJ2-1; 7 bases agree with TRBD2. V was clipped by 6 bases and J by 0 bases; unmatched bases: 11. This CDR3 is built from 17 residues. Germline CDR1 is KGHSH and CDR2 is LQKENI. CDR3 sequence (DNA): TGTGCCAGCTCCCCGACTAGCAGATTTAGCTCCTACAATGAGCAGTTCTTC. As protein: CASSPTSRFSSYNEQFF.

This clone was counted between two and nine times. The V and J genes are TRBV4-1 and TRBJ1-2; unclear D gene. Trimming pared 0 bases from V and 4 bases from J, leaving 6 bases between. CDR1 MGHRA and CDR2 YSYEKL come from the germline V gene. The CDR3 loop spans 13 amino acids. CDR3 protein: CASSQEAGYGYTF. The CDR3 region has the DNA TGCGCCAGCAGCCAAGAAGCCGGCTATGGCTACACCTTC.